The 21 T cell receptor beta chains presented below share a single source sample, sequenced in a study of CD8 T cells in ankylosing spondylitis. What these receptors recognize is not known. General study findings and limits: One TCR beta motif, made up of several highly homologous variants, appeared characteristic of ankylosing spondylitis blood.

TCRdb reprocessed the 5' RACE reads with MiXCR, giving one entry per CDR3 protein. Of 750,000 to 850,000 distinct CDR3 sequences in the sample, roughly 12% were seen once. Input material: blood, either unsorted or a sorted T cell fraction (not recorded which). These TCRs come from a male donor with ankylosing spondylitis.

The chain uses TRBV11-2 and TRBJ2-3, with 8 positions matching TRBD2. The V gene's germline CDR1 is SGHAT and CDR2 FQNNGV. Unmatched junction bases numbered 8, after V lost 0 bases and J lost 0 bases. This CDR3 comprises 18 residues. Here the CDR3 DNA reads TGTGCCAGCAGCTTAGAGGGTAGCGGGGTTCTTAGCACAGATACGCAGTATTTT. It is translated as CASSLEGSGVLSTDTQYF.

This clonotype appeared a few times. The V call is TRBV20-1, the J call TRBJ1-1, with D possibly being TRBD1 (5 bases). V was cut by 6 bases and J by 8 bases, with 19 bases left in between. The CDR3 runs 13 residues. Germline CDR1 is DFQATT and CDR2 is SNEGSKA (reference sequence). CDR3 DNA: TGCAGTGCGGGCGGGGGAGGCACCTCCGAAGCTTTCTTT. Amino acids: CSAGGGGTSEAFF.

This clonotype was counted only a few times. The chain couples TRBV20-1 to TRBJ2-3; D perhaps matches TRBD2 (6 bases). With 0 bases removed from V and 5 bases from J, the gap between germline ends came to 12 bases. Germline CDR1 is DFQATT and CDR2 is SNEGSKA (reference sequence). The CDR3 sequence is 14 residues long. CDR3 loop: CSARDLRGGDTQYF. In DNA, the CDR3 is TGCAGTGCTAGAGATTTAAGGGGAGGAGATACGCAGTATTTT.

This clonotype was seen more than once but under ten times. The J gene is TRBJ2-6, the V gene TRBV12-3 or TRBV12-4; D is undetermined. This CDR3 has 16 amino acids. With 7 bases removed from V and 2 bases from J, the gap between germline ends came to 15 bases. CDR3 residues: CASITFGTTGANVLTF. Here the CDR3 DNA reads TGTGCCAGCATTACCTTCGGAACGACTGGGGCCAACGTCCTGACTTTC.

This clonotype was counted a few times. The chain couples TRBV20-1 to TRBJ2-3; TRBD2 agrees at 9 bases. The CDR3 is 16 residues long. Germline loops: CDR1 DFQATT, CDR2 SNEGSKA (reference sequence). The V segment lost 5 bases and the J segment 0 bases; nucleotides outside the gene matches: 9. In nucleotides, the CDR3 is TGCAGTGCTGGCCTTGTTAGCGGGGGAAGCACAGATACGCAGTATTTT. Translated, it gives CSAGLVSGGSTDTQYF.

This clonotype came up a few times. This sequence joins TRBV6-2 or TRBV6-3 and TRBJ1-4, with TRBD1 matching over 7 bases. V gave up 7 bases and J gave up 5 bases; unmatched junction bases: 4. Germline assignment: CDR1 MNHEY and CDR2 SVGEGT. The CDR3 has 13 residues. CDR3 amino acids: CASTDRRNEKLFF. In DNA, the CDR3 is TGTGCCAGCACGGACAGGAGGAATGAAAAACTGTTTTTT.

This clonotype was observed at least ten times. This chain joins TRBV7-8 and TRBJ1-5, with D possibly being TRBD1 (5 bases). The ends were cut back, 3 bases at V and 0 bases at J, with 12 bases in the middle. CDR3 length: 16 residues. The V gene's germline CDR1 is SGHVS and CDR2 FQNEAQ. CDR3 loop: CASSFWAGNSNQPQHF. The CDR3 DNA sequence: TGTGCCAGCAGCTTCTGGGCAGGGAATAGCAATCAGCCCCAGCATTTT.

This clonotype was recorded at least ten times. The J gene is TRBJ1-5, the V gene TRBV25-1; TRBD1 matches 7 bases. With V trimmed by 9 bases and J by 8 bases, 10 bases remained unmatched. This CDR3 is built from 13 residues. Germline V CDR1 and CDR2: MGHDK, SYGVNS. CDR3 amino acids: CASHSGGREPQHF. CDR3 coding DNA: TGTGCCAGTCATTCAGGGGGAAGAGAGCCCCAGCATTTT.

This rearrangement joins TRBV5-1 to TRBJ1-1, with a weak D call TRBD1 (6 bases). Germline V gene data show CDR1 as SGHRS and CDR2 as YFSETQ. Trimming took off 4 bases at V and 1 base at J, with 11 bases between the two ends. The CDR3 loop spans 14 amino acids. CDR3 bases: TGCGCCAGCAGCCGTACGGGACAGAACACTGAAGCTTTCTTT. Protein product: CASSRTGQNTEAFF.

The chain couples TRBV9 to TRBJ2-5, with 10 bases aligning to TRBD1. The CDR3 length is 14 residues. Germline CDR1 reads SGDLS; CDR2 reads YYNGEE. Germline trimming cut 2 bases from V and 2 bases from J; bases unmatched to any gene: 0. CDR3 nucleotides: TGTGCCAGCAGCGTGGACAGGGGGCAAGAGACCCAGTACTTC. Translation gives CASSVDRGQETQYF.

This chain connects TRBV25-1 to TRBJ2-7; no reliable D call. CDR3 length: 11 amino acids. Per the germline V gene, CDR1 is MGHDK and CDR2 is SYGVNS. Trimming pared 2 bases from V and 7 bases from J, leaving 6 bases between. The CDR3 nucleotides are TGTGCCAGCAGTGAAAACGAGGAGCAGTACTTC. Protein product: CASSENEEQYF.

Note on this clonotype: One junction end does not reproduce the germline sequence, and a read error may be involved. The V and J genes are TRBV20-1 and TRBJ1-2; TRBD1 matches at 7 bases. This CDR3 is 16 amino acids long. The V gene's germline CDR1 is DFQATT and CDR2 SNEGSKA (reference sequence). In nucleotides, the CDR3 is TGCTGTGCTAGGGGTACCGAGGGACAGCCCCCCGTCGGCTACACCTTC. This codes for CCARGTEGQPPVGYTF.

V is TRBV4-3 and J is TRBJ2-7; the match to TRBD2 covers 10 bases. This CDR3 contains 18 residues. The V segment lost 4 bases and the J segment 4 bases; nucleotides outside the gene matches: 16. Germline values: CDR1 LGHNA, CDR2 YSLEER. Here the CDR3 reads CASSRRIQREGVEYEQYF. The CDR3 DNA reads TGCGCCAGCAGCCGAAGGATACAGCGGGAGGGGGTCGAATACGAGCAGTACTTC.

In this sample, this clonotype turned up many times. The chain couples TRBV10-3 to TRBJ2-7; possibly TRBD1 or TRBD2 for D (5 bases each). Trimming took off 11 bases at V and 0 bases at J, with 14 bases between the two ends. The CDR3 runs to 13 residues. Germline V gene sequence: CDR1 ENHRY, CDR2 SYGVKD. This CDR3 reads CASRRGDSYEQYF. As DNA, the CDR3 is TGTGCCTCTCGAAGGGGAGACTCCTACGAGCAGTACTTC.

The chain combines TRBV20-1 with TRBJ2-2; possibly TRBD1 for D (5 bases). V lost 0 bases, J lost 8 bases, and 10 bases lay in between. This CDR3 has 13 amino acids. CDR1 and CDR2 from the germline V gene are DFQATT and SNEGSKA (reference sequence). DNA for the CDR3: TGCAGTGCTAGAGATAAGGGGATTGGGGAGCTGTTTTTT. Its protein is CSARDKGIGELFF.

This clonotype was observed once. V is TRBV21-1 and J is TRBJ2-5; no check of the table's D call, TRBD2, against the DNA was made. TRBV21-1 is a pseudogene locus. CDR3 length: 14 residues. As DNA, the CDR3 is TGTGCCAGCGTATCAACAGGGAGGGTTGAGACCCAGTACTTC. Residues: CASVSTGRVETQYF.

The chain combines TRBV24-1 with TRBJ2-5; D is undetermined. The CDR3 extends over 14 amino acids. Germline loops: CDR1 KGHDR, CDR2 SFDVKD. V was clipped by 6 bases and J by 1 base, with 11 bases between them. The CDR3 loop reads CATSRSRVQETQYF. CDR3 in DNA: TGTGCCACCAGTCGTAGTAGGGTCCAAGAGACCCAGTACTTC.

This clonotype has at least ten counts. The chain recombines TRBV12-3 or TRBV12-4 with TRBJ2-7; D gene uncertain. The CDR3 length is 15 residues. The V end was cut by 2 bases, the J end by 2 bases, with 13 bases between. The CDR3 DNA reads TGTGCCAGCAGTTTATTCACGAGCGTCACCTACGAGCAGTACTTC. Protein sequence: CASSLFTSVTYEQYF.

This clonotype has a count of ten or more. This chain joins TRBV20-1 and TRBJ2-3; 12 nucleotides agree with TRBD2. The CDR3 spans 16 residues. V dropped 4 bases and J dropped 0; count of bases not matched to a gene: 5. The V gene's germline CDR1 is DFQATT and CDR2 SNEGSKA (reference sequence). DNA of the CDR3: TGCAGTGCTACAGGACTAGCGGGGACTAGCACAGATACGCAGTATTTT. This gives the protein CSATGLAGTSTDTQYF.

This clonotype was observed a handful of times. This chain connects TRBV6-2 or TRBV6-3 to TRBJ2-1; D is ambiguous. Trimming shortened V by 5 bases and J by 9 bases, and 14 bases separated the two germline ends. CDR3 length: 13 residues. Germline V CDR1 and CDR2: MNHEY, SVGEGT. This CDR3 is CASSHQRNTEQFF. The CDR3 nucleotides are TGTGCCAGCAGTCACCAGAGGAATACTGAGCAGTTCTTC.

Only a few counts were recorded for this clonotype. V usage is TRBV20-1 and J usage is TRBJ1-1; D possibly corresponds to TRBD1 (6 bases). V gave up 5 bases and J gave up 5 bases, with 24 bases separating them. This CDR3 is built from 16 residues. Germline lookup yields CDR1 DFQATT and CDR2 SNEGSKA (reference sequence). The CDR3 bases are TGCAGTGCTGGAAGAAGGAGGGGAGGGGGTCTAACTGAAGCTTTCTTT. Protein product: CSAGRRRGGGLTEAFF.